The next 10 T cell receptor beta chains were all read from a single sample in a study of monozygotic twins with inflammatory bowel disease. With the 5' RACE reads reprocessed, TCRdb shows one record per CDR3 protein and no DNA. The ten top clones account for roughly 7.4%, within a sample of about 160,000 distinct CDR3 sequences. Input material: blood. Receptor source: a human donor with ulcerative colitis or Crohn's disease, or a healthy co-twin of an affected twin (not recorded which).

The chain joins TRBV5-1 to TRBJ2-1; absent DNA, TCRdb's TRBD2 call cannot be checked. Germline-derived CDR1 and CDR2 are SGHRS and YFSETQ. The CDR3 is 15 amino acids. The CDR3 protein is CASSSAGGGSETQFF.

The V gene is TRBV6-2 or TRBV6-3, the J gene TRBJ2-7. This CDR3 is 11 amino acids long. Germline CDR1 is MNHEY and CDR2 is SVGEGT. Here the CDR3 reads CASSYAYEQYF.

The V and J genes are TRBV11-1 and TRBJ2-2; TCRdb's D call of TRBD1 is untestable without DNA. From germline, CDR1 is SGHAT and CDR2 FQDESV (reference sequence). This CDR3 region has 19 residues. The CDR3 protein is CASSPQGRLGGTNTGELFF.

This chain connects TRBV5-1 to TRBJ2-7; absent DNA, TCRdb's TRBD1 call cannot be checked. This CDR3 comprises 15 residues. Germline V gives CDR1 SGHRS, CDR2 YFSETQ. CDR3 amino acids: CASTPGGPPNYEQYF.

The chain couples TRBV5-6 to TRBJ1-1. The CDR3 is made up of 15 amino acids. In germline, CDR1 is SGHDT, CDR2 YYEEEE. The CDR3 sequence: CASSLLRQKNTEAFF.

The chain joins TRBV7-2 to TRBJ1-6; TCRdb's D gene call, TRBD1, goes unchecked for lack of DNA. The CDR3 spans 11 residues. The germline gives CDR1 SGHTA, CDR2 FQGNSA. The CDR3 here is CASSLGGSLHF.

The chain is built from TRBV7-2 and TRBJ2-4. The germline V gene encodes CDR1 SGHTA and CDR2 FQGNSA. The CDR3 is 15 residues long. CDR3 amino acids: CASSYVTGAKNIQYF.

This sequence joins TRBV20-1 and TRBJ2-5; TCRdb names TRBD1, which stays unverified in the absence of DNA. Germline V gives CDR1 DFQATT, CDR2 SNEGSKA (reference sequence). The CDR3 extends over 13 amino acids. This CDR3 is CSAARTGKETQYF.

This CDR3 reads CASSSHSGAYEQYF. The genes are TRBV27 and TRBJ2-7; the TRBD2 assignment by TCRdb is unverifiable without DNA. The CDR3 spans 14 residues. Germline V gene lookup returns CDR1 MNHEY and CDR2 SMNVEV (reference sequence).

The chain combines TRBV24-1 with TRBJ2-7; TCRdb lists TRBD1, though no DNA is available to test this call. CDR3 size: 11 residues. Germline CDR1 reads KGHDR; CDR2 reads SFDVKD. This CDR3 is CAIGTLYEQYF.